The 10 T cell receptor beta chains in this list originate from one sample, sequenced in a study of CD8 T cells in Susac syndrome. cDNA came from approximately 0.5 to 1 ug RNA primed by random hexamers. TCRdb processed the immunoSEQ multiplex PCR reads anew with MiXCR; each CDR3 protein has one entry. This table holds around 56,000 distinct CDR3 sequences, over 85% found once. Sequencing used CD8+ T cells from PBMCs. These receptors were taken from a human donor in good health.

The chain couples TRBV19 to TRBJ2-4, with 12 bases fitting TRBD2. V lost 4 bases to trimming and J lost 8 bases; unmatched junction nucleotides: 6. Germline V gene sequence: CDR1 LNHDA, CDR2 SQIVND (reference sequence). The CDR3 is 15 residues long. This chain's CDR3 is CASSTSGGARDIQYF. DNA of the CDR3: TGTGCCAGTAGTACTAGCGGGGGGGCAAGAGACATTCAGTACTTC.

The chain's CDR3 is CASSQAAGGSPLHF. DNA of the CDR3: TGCGCCAGCAGCCAGGCCGCGGGCGGGTCACCCCTCCACTTT. This chain connects TRBV4-1 to TRBJ1-6; D is unclear. Germline V gene lookup returns CDR1 MGHRA and CDR2 YSYEKL. Trimming took off 3 bases at V and 10 bases at J, with 13 bases between the two ends. The CDR3 runs 14 residues.

V usage is TRBV4-1 and J usage is TRBJ2-5; the D gene is possibly TRBD1 (6 bases). The CDR3 has 15 residues. V was cut by 3 bases and J by 2 bases, with 13 bases left in between. Germline V gene data show CDR1 as MGHRA and CDR2 as YSYEKL. This CDR3 is CASSHYEGEQETQYF. The CDR3 nucleotides read TGCGCCAGCAGCCACTACGAGGGGGAACAAGAGACCCAGTACTTC.

This clonotype was found once. The chain has TRBV12-3 or TRBV12-4 and TRBJ2-1; the match to TRBD2 covers 7 bases. Trimming cost V 5 bases and J 6 bases; bases outside gene matches: 13. The CDR3 covers 16 residues. Here the CDR3 DNA reads TGTGCCAGCAGTCAACTCTGGGAGGGTCAGGGCAATGAGCAGTTCTTC. Its translation is CASSQLWEGQGNEQFF.

The chain joins TRBV4-1 to TRBJ2-7; perhaps TRBD1 as D (6 bases). The CDR3 has 15 residues. Trimming took 1 base from V and 3 from J, leaving 13 bases between them. The germline CDR1 and CDR2 sequences are MGHRA and YSYEKL. This CDR3 reads CASSQGSAGDYEQYF. The CDR3 nucleotides read TGCGCCAGCAGCCAAGGGTCCGCAGGGGACTACGAGCAGTACTTC.

The chain is built from TRBV23-1 and TRBJ2-1, with D perhaps matching TRBD1 (5 bases). TRBV23-1 belongs to the ORF category, with a function that is uncertain. V was trimmed by 1 base and J by 3 bases, leaving 13 bases between them. This CDR3 spans 16 amino acids. DNA of the CDR3: TGCGCCAGCAGTCAATTTTCGGACAATTACTACAATGAGCAGTTCTTC. Residues: CASSQFSDNYYNEQFF.

The rearrangement links TRBV12-3 or TRBV12-4 to TRBJ1-2; 10 bases fit TRBD1. After removal of 3 bases from V and 3 bases from J, the junction contained 1 base not matched to a gene. This CDR3 comprises 14 residues. The CDR3 loop is CASSLTGGYYGYTF. The CDR3 nucleotides read TGTGCCAGCAGTTTGACAGGGGGCTACTATGGCTACACCTTC.

The chain carries TRBV6-1 and TRBJ2-1; perhaps TRBD2 as D (6 bases). The CDR3 runs 20 residues. Trimming took off 2 bases at V and 8 bases at J, with 31 bases between the two ends. The germline V gene encodes CDR1 MNHNS and CDR2 SASEGT. The CDR3 spells CASSEPSSYSRDSLGDEQFF. CDR3 nucleotides: TGTGCCAGCAGTGAACCCAGTAGCTACTCCCGGGACTCCCTCGGGGATGAGCAGTTCTTC.

The chain links TRBV20-1 to TRBJ2-7; D may be TRBD1 (5 bases). There are 14 residues in the CDR3. Trimming removed 5 bases from V and 2 bases from J, with 16 bases in between. In germline, CDR1 is DFQATT, CDR2 SNEGSKA (reference sequence). The CDR3 sequence is CSAADSGSPYEQYF. CDR3 DNA sequence: TGCAGTGCTGCCGACAGTGGGTCCCCCTACGAGCAGTACTTC.

The chain recombines TRBV27 with TRBJ2-1, with D perhaps TRBD2 (8 bases). The germline V gene has CDR1 MNHEY and CDR2 SMNVEV (reference sequence). CDR3 size: 14 residues. V dropped 1 base and J dropped 10 bases, with 14 bases sitting between them. The CDR3 coding sequence is TGTGCCAGCAGTTTATTGGGACTAGGGGGCGAGCAGTTCTTC. Residues: CASSLLGLGGEQFF.